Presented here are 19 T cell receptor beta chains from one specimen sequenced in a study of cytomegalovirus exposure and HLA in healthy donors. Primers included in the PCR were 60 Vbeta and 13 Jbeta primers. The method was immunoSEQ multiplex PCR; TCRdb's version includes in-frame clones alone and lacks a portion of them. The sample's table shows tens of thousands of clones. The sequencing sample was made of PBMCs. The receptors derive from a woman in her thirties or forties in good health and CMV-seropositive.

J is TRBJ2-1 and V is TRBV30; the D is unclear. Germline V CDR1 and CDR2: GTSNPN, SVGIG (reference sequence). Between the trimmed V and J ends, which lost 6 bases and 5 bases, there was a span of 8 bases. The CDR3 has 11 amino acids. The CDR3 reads CACREDNEQFF. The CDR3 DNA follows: TGTGCCTGTAGAGAAGACAATGAGCAGTTCTTC.

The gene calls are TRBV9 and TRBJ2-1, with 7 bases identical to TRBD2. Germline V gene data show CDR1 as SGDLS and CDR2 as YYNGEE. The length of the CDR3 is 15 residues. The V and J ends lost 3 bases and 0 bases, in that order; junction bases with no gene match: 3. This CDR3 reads CASSALAASYNEQFF. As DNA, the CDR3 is TGTGCCAGCAGCGCCCTAGCGGCCTCCTACAATGAGCAGTTCTTC.

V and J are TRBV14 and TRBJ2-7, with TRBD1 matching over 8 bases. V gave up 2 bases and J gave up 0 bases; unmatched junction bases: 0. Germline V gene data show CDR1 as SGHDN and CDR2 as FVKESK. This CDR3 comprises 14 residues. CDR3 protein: CASSQTGGSYEQYF. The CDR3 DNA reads TGTGCCAGCAGCCAAACAGGGGGCTCCTACGAGCAGTACTTC.

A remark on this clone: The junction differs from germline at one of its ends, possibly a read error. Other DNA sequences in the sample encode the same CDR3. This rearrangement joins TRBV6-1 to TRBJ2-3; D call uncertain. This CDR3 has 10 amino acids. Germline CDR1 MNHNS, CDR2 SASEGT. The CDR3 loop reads CASSRDTQYF. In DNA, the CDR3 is TGTGCAAGCAGTCGAGATACGCAGTATTTT.

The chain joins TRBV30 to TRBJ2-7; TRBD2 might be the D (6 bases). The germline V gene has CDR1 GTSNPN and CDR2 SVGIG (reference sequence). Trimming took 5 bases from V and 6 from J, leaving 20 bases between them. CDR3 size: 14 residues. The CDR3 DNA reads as TGTGCCTGGTCCCCCGGGGTACTGGAGGGCGAGCAGTACTTC. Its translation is CAWSPGVLEGEQYF.

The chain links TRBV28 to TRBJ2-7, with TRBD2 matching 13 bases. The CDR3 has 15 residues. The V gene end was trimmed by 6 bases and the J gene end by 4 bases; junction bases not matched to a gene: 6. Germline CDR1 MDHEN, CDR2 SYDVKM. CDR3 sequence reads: CASRLAGGPTYEQYF. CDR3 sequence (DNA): TGTGCCAGCAGACTAGCGGGAGGGCCGACGTACGAGCAGTACTTC.

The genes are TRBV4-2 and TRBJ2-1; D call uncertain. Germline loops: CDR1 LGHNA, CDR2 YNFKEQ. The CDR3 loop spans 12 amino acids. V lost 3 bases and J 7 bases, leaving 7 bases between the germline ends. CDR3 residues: CASSQPRNEQFF. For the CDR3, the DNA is TGTGCCAGCAGCCAGCCTAGGAATGAGCAGTTCTTC.

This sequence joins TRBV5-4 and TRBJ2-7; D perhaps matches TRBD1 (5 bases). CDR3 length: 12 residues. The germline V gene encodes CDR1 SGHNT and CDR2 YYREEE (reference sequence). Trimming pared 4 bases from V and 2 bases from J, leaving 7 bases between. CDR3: CASSDSPYEQYF. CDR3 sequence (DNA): TGTGCCAGCAGCGACAGTCCCTACGAGCAGTACTTC.

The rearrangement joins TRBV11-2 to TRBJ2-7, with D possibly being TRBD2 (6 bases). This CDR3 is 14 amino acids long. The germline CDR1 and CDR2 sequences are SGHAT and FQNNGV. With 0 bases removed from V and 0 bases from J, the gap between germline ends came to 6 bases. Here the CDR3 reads CASSLDGSSYEQYF. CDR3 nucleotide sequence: TGTGCCAGCAGCTTAGACGGGAGCTCCTACGAGCAGTACTTC.

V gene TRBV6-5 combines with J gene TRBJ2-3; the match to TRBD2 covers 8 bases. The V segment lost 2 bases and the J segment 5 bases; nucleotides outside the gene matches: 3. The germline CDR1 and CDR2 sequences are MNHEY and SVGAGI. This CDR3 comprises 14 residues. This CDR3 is CASSYSLAGDTQYF. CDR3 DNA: TGTGCCAGCAGTTACAGCCTAGCGGGAGATACGCAGTATTTT.

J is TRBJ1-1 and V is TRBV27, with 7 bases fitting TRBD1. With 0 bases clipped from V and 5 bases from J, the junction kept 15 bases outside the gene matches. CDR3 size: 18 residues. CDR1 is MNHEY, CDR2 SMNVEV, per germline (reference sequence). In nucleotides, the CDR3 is TGTGCCAGCAGTTTATCCCCGTCACAGGGGACGGATCGGACTGAAGCTTTCTTT. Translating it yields CASSLSPSQGTDRTEAFF.

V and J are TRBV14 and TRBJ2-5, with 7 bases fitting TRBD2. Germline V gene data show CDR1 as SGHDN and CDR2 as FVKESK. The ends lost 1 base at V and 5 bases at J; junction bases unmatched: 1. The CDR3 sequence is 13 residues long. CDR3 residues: CASSQGTSETQYF. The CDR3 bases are TGTGCCAGCAGCCAAGGGACTAGTGAGACCCAGTACTTC. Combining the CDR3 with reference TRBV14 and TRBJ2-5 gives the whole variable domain EAGVTQFPSHSVIEKGQTVTLRCDPISGHDNLYWYRRVMGKEIKFLLHFVKESKQDESGMPNNRFLAERTGGTYSTLKVQPAELEDSGVYFCASSQGTSETQYFGPGTRLLVL.

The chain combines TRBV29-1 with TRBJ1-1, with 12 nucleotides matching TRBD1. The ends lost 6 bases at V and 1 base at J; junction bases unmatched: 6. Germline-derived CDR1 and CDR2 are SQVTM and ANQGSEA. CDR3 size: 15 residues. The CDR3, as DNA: TGCAGCGTGGGGACAGGGGGCTCATCGAACACTGAAGCTTTCTTT. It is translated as CSVGTGGSSNTEAFF.

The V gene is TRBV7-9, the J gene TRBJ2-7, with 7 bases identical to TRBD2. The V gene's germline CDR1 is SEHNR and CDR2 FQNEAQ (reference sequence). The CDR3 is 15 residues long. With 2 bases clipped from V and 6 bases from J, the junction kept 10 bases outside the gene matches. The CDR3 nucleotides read TGTGCCAGCAGCTTACGGGCTAGCGGTCCCAGCGAGCAGTACTTC. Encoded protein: CASSLRASGPSEQYF. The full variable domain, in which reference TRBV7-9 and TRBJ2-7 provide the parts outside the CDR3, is DTGVSQNPRHKITKRGQNVTFRCDPISEHNRLYWYRQTLGQGPEFLTYFQNEAQLEKSRLLSDRFSAERPKGSFSTLEIQRTEQGDSAMYLCASSLRASGPSEQYFGPGTRLTVT.

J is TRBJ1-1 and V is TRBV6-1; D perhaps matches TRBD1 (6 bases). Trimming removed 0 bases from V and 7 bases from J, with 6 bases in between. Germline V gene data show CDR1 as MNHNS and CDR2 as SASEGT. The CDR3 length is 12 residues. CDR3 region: CASSEADSEAFF. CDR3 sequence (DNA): TGTGCCAGCAGTGAAGCGGACAGTGAAGCTTTCTTT.

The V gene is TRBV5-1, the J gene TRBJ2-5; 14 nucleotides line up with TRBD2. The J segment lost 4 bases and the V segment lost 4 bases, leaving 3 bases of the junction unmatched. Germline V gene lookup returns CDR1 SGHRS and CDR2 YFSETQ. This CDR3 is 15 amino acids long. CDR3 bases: TGCGCCAGCAGCCGAGGGACTAGCGGGAGAGAGACCCAGTACTTC. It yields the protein CASSRGTSGRETQYF.

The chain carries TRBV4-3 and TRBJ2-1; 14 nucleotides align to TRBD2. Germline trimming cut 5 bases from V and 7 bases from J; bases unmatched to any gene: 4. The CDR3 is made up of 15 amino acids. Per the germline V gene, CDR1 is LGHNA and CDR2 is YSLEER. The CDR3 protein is CASSTGLAGGNEQFF. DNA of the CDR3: TGCGCCAGCAGCACCGGACTAGCGGGAGGTAATGAGCAGTTCTTC.

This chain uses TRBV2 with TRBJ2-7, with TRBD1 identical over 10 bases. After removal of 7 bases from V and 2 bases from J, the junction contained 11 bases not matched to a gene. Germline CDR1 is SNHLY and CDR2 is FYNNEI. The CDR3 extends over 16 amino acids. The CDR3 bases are TGTGCCAGCAAGCAGCAGAAAGGACAGGGGGCCTACGAGCAGTACTTC. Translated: CASKQQKGQGAYEQYF.

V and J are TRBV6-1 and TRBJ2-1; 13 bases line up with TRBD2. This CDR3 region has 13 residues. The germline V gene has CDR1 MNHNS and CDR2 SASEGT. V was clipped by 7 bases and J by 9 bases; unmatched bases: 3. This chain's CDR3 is CASTTSGRGEQFF. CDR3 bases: TGTGCCAGCACAACTAGCGGGAGGGGTGAGCAGTTCTTC.